Described below is a single TCR beta chain sequence and its context. The sample comes from a study of early T cells in non-severe SARS-CoV-2 infection. TCRdb re-called the 5' RACE reads through MiXCR, storing one row per CDR3 protein. The sample lists approximately 90,000 distinct CDR3 sequences; approximately 11% were seen once. Germline loops: CDR1 DFQATT, CDR2 SNEGSKA (reference sequence). V lost 3 bases and J 6 bases, leaving 10 bases between the germline ends. This CDR3 comprises 12 residues. The sample consisted of whole blood, taken at baseline. The sequence was collected from an adult who was a healthcare worker with PCR-confirmed SARS-CoV-2 infection or an uninfected control (not recorded which). The chain joins TRBV20-1 to TRBJ2-3; D not resolved. The CDR3 protein is CSASPSSDTQYF. CDR3 nucleotide sequence: TGCAGTGCTAGCCCCAGTAGCGATACGCAGTATTTT.